These T cell receptor beta chains were read from a single sample in a study of cytomegalovirus exposure and HLA in healthy donors. The method was immunoSEQ multiplex PCR; TCRdb's version includes in-frame clones alone and lacks a portion of them. The table includes around 190,000 clones, 80% to 90% detected once. Sequencing was performed on PBMCs. The receptors originated from a young woman in good health and CMV-seronegative. The conserved cysteine and the conserved F or W are not part of the CDR3 here.

TRBJ1-1 TRBV7-9 ASSSPGHLNTEAF
TRBJ1-5 TRBV2 ASSPYMNQPQH
TRBJ1-2 TRBV6-6 ASSYSPNYGYT
TRBJ2-1 TRBV4-1 ASSLQKLAGIDNEQF
TRBJ1-2 TRBV4-1 ASSFQAEGPYGYT
TRBJ1-1 TRBV18 ASSRTGTTEAF
TRBJ2-3 TRBV28 ASDLGTGRTDTQY
TRBJ2-7 TRBV29-1 SVDGGREQY
TRBJ2-3 TRBV28 ASSLWFAGGQPDTQY
TRBJ2-7 TRBV28 ASSQPGQGSKEQY
TRBJ1-1 TRBV5-1 ASSLAGQRGTEAF
TRBJ2-3 TRBV21-1 ASSKRAEREGLSTDTQY
TRBJ2-1 TRBV19 ASSMTSGLNEQF
TRBJ2-7 TRBV28 ASSSRTDHSSYEQY